The clone carrying this T cell receptor beta chain was counted between two and nine times. The data are from a study of OX40 agonist ivuxolimab in advanced cancers. Between the trimmed V and J ends, which lost 3 bases and 4 bases, there was a span of 13 bases. Germline CDR1 is SGDLS and CDR2 is YYNGEE. This CDR3 is 15 amino acids long. Patients were ineligible given autoimmune disease history or systemic immunosuppression. The repertoire was sequenced with immunoSEQ multiplex PCR; TCRdb's copy has only in-frame clones and lacks some. In the table there are some 25,000 clones, roughly 78% of which are singletons.

This chain links TRBV9 with TRBJ1-4; D gene ambiguous. The sequence was collected from an adult with an advanced solid tumor such as melanoma, head and neck, liver or kidney cancer. Sequencing used CD4+ or CD8+ T cells sorted from blood, obtained in a trial of the OX40 agonist ivuxolimab. The CDR3, as DNA: TGTGCCAGCAGCGCTGAGGCGGTTCTTAATGAAAAACTGTTTTTT. Translating it yields CASSAEAVLNEKLFF.